The entry below describes one TCR beta chain. The antigen is undetermined. The record originates from a study of shared clonotypes between healthy human individuals. Regarding the study as a whole: Inspection by rarefaction showed sorted-subset sequencing to be incomplete despite large depth. Naive subsets generally had larger estimated richness than memory subsets. It was the non-shared clonotypes that had lower generation probabilities than clonotypes shared by all four donors.

CD8 cells regarded as naive lacked CD45RO, were positively chosen for CCR7, and omitted terminally differentiated effector memory CD45RA+ cells. Losses at the gene ends were 2 bases for V and 3 bases for J; bases not matched to a gene: 8. Germline lookup yields CDR1 MDHEN and CDR2 SYDVKM. The CDR3 has 17 residues. Replicate PCRs for sorted subsets used around 200 ng DNA; this equaled 33,000 or so T cell genomes. Clones were read by immunoSEQ multiplex PCR, and TCRdb kept only the in-frame ones, dropping some. The sample lists about 2.1 million clones; 85% to 95% were seen once. Source material: naive CD8+ T cells from PBMCs. The receptor comes from a young man in good health. Some clones in this sample may be carry-over from other donors' samples. V and J are TRBV28 and TRBJ2-7; 12 bases are shared with TRBD2. The DNA for the CDR3 is TGTGCCAGCAGTTTACCCACGACTAGCGGGAGAGTCTACGAGCAGTACTTC. This codes for CASSLPTTSGRVYEQYF. Full variable domain (missing parts from reference TRBV28 and TRBJ2-7): DVKVTQSSRYLVKRTGEKVFLECVQDMDHENMFWYRQDPGLGLRLIYFSYDVKMKEKGDIPEGYSVSREKKERFSLILESASTNQTSMYLCASSLPTTSGRVYEQYFGPGTRLTVT.